This T cell receptor beta chain comes out of a study of blood T cells in healthy people across ages (dated by TCRdb to between 2014 and 2016). About the investigation overall: Template switching captured roughly one uniquely barcoded TCR beta cDNA molecule per two T cells in model experiments. The study measured age-related changes in TCR beta repertoire diversity using deep sequencing normalized with unique cDNA molecular identifiers. For two donors (one aged 18 to 29 and one aged 80 or older), the study analyzed two additional independent replicas of 1 million unique cDNA reads from the same blood draw. Donors of different ages were randomly distributed across sequencing lanes to avoid experimental bias. Four age groups were formed from the donors: young (average approximately 15 years), middle-aged (approximately 40), aged (about 68) and long-lived (around 82). Results and caveats for the whole study, not just this receptor: Since profiling was done on bulk unsorted PBMCs, naive and antigen-experienced compartments could not be conclusively compared. As age increased, observed TCR beta diversity per million T cells dropped in a roughly linear way, and a significant reduction was already evident by age about 36. Total diversity estimates from one million sequenced T cells were considered lower bounds and underestimates. Compared with the aged group, more naive CD4+ T cells, fewer expanded clones and increased TCR diversity were shown by the long-lived group, suggesting age selection. The CMV infection status of donors was not known, potentially confounding age-related changes in expanded clonotypes. Observed TCR beta diversity correlated strongly with the percentage of naive T cells measured by flow cytometry.

On this clonotype itself: Its cognate antigen has yet to be identified. Base qualities are not at hand, and no much larger clone is one base apart.

The CDR3 runs 15 amino acids, cysteine and phenylalanine included. The CDR3 DNA has 45 bases and is translated from base 1. Clipping removes 7 bases from V and 6 bases from J, with 7 as the unmatched junction base count. CDR1 and CDR2, looked up from the germline V gene, are MDHEN and SYDVKM. The 39 donors, aged about 6 to 95 years, were systemically healthy Caucasian individuals from Russia. Each donor gave about 10 milliliters of peripheral blood, drawn into EDTA-treated Vacutainer tubes. Ficoll-Paque density-gradient centrifugation was used to isolate PBMCs, with at least 6.5 million per sample. Total RNA was extracted from PBMCs with Trizol reagent, with at least 5 micrograms obtained per sample. Naive CD45RAhigh/CD27high T cell percentages were measured by flow cytometry on a PBMC aliquot from every donor. Libraries came from 5' RACE. The sequencing machine was an Illumina HiSeq 2500. A second PCR of about 6 to 12 cycles was run with a J-beta primer mix and a sample-barcoded 5' primer. A unique molecular identifier was introduced onto each TCR beta cDNA molecule by a template-switch 5' adaptor carrying 12 random nucleotides. Each sample yielded at least 3 million CDR3-containing paired-end reads. First-strand cDNA synthesis was performed from all RNA using the Mint cDNA synthesis kit, with priming by a TRBC-specific oligonucleotide. Following uracil-DNA glycosylase treatment, a first 18-cycle PCR with universal primers M1SS and BC2_uni_R was performed on all cDNA. The original pipeline was this. For normalization, 1 million high-quality reads were randomly selected from each sample, with every read carrying a distinct molecular identifier. Instead of being binned into consensus sequences, reads that shared molecular identifiers were thrown out. MiTCR, with a Q25 quality threshold and the strictest error-elimination algorithm, was used for CDR3 identification, clonotype clustering and error correction. A nonparametric unseen species model with Euler transformation was used to estimate lower-bound total TCR beta diversity. TCRdb applied fastp at Q25 and MiXCR to the public reads, then kept only in-frame beta chains. CDR3 protein duplicates are merged, each entry listing the most common genes and DNA. The authors' filters were not applied to this entry. The sample has about a million distinct CDR3 sequences on record, just over 50% of them singletons. The leading ten clones occupy about a fifth of the sample.

Specimen: blood. This TCR was recovered from a woman aged 60 to 75 in good health. The chain is assembled from TRBV28 and TRBJ1-5, with 12 central nucleotides matching TRBD1. The CDR3 protein: CASNWGQGAGQPQHF. Here is the DNA: TGTGCCAGCAACTGGGGACAGGGGGCTGGTCAGCCCCAGCATTTT.